The entry below describes one T cell receptor (beta chain). Study processing details: Amplification of reference gene primers provided the estimated nucleated cell counts. Sequencing was performed with immunoSEQ multiplex PCR; in TCRdb, only in-frame clones are kept and a portion is missing. The D gene and trimming were derived from the DNA, and the V and J assignments and clone size from that table. Here the sample spans about 70,000 clones, roughly nine tenths being singletons. The record originates from a study of blood T cell repertoires in COVID-19. The overall study: Researchers got acute and convalescent COVID-19 samples from the United States, Italy and Spain. T cells, B-cell-depleted T cells, or PBMCs supplied cDNA or gDNA.

With 9 bases removed from V and 6 bases from J, the gap between germline ends came to 10 bases. This CDR3 region has 11 residues. CDR1 and CDR2 from the germline V gene are KGHDR and SFDVKD. Sequenced: peripheral blood. The TCR comes from an elderly woman with acute or convalescent COVID-19. The rearrangement uses TRBV24-1 and TRBJ1-2; D may be TRBD1 (6 bases). CDR3 DNA sequence: TGTGCCACCTGGGGGCGAGATGGCTACACCTTC. It translates to CATWGRDGYTF.